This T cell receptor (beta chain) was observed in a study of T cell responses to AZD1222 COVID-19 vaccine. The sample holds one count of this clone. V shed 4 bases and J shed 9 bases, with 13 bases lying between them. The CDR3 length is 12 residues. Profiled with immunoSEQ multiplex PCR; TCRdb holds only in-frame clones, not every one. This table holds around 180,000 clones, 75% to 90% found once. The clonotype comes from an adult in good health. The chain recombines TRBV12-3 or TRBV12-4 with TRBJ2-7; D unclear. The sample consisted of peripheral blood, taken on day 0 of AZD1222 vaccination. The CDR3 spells CASSYIGAGQYF. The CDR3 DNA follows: TGTGCCAGCAGTTATATAGGCGCTGGGCAGTACTTC.